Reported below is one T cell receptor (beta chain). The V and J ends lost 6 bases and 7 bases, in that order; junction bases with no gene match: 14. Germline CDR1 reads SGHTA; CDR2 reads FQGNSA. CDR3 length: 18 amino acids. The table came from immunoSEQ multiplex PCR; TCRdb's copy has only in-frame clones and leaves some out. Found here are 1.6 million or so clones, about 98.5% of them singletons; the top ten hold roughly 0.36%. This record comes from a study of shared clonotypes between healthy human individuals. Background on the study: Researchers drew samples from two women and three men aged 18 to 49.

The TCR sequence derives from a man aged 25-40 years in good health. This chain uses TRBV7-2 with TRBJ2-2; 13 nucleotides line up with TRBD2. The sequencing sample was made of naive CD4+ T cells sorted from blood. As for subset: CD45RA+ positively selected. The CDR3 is CASRSLTAGLAGVGELFF. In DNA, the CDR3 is TGTGCCAGCAGATCACTAACAGCAGGACTAGCGGGAGTCGGGGAGCTGTTTTTT.